These T cell receptor beta chains were read from a single sample in a study of blood T cell repertoires in COVID-19. The method was immunoSEQ multiplex PCR; TCRdb's version includes in-frame clones alone and lacks a portion of them. Among roughly 220,000 clones, around 83% were seen once, and the ten largest hold roughly 1.4%. Sequencing used peripheral blood. The receptors were gathered from a woman between 40 and 50 years old who had recovered from COVID-19. Each CDR3 is given with its conserved first and last residue. D genes are given only for firm matches. Size is stated for part of the rows, as once, few or many counts, or as a class when the clone is expanded.

size	V	J	D	CDR3	DNA
few	TRBV4-1	TRBJ1-3	NA	CASSQDRSSGNTIYF	TGCGCCAGCAGCCAAGACAGATCCTCTGGAAACACCATATATTTT
NA	TRBV5-1	TRBJ1-3	NA	CASSTGGHRNTIYF	TGCGCCAGCAGCACGGGGGGACATAGAAACACCATATATTTT
NA	TRBV7-9	TRBJ2-5	TRBD2	CASSLVAGASTWGTQYF	TGTGCCAGCAGCTTGGTAGCGGGGGCCTCGACTTGGGGGACCCAGTACTTC
many	TRBV14	TRBJ2-7	TRBD2	CASSQRGGYYEQYF	TGTGCCAGCAGCCAACGGGGGGGTTACTACGAGCAGTACTTC
NA	TRBV19	TRBJ2-5	NA	CASGGYQETQYF	TGTGCCAGTGGGGGGTACCAAGAGACCCAGTACTTC
NA	TRBV6-2/TRBV6-3	TRBJ2-6	TRBD1	CASSSTGAGANVLTF	TGTGCCAGCAGCTCGACAGGGGCTGGGGCCAACGTCCTGACTTTC
NA	TRBV4-3	TRBJ2-5	NA	CASSQDRMGGETQYF	TGCGCCAGCAGCCAAGACCGGATGGGCGGGGAGACCCAGTACTTC
NA	TRBV19	TRBJ2-3	NA	CASYGGSVTPWDTQYF	TGTGCCAGTTATGGGGGGTCTGTGACCCCGTGGGATACGCAGTATTTT
NA	TRBV6-2/TRBV6-3	TRBJ1-2	NA	CASSRPGQFYGYTF	TGTGCCAGCAGCCGACCCGGACAGTTCTATGGCTACACCTTC
once	TRBV6-1	TRBJ1-5	TRBD1	CASSDPGRGLNQPQHF	TGTGCCAGCAGTGACCCGGGCAGGGGGCTTAATCAGCCCCAGCATTTT